The entry below describes one TCR beta chain. The data derive from a study of blood T cell repertoires in COVID-19. About the study: The United States, Italy and Spain were the sources of the acute and convalescent COVID-19 samples. In each case, the material was cDNA or gDNA derived from T cells, B-cell-depleted T cells, or PBMCs.

As handled by the study authors: Reference gene primer amplification yielded estimated nucleated cell counts. Clones were sequenced by immunoSEQ multiplex PCR, and TCRdb holds only the in-frame ones, with some missing. The V and J calls and the clone size are those of that table, but D and trimming were determined from the DNA. The sample yields 250,000 to 300,000 clones, 85% to 90% seen once. The clonotype was recovered from a woman in her thirties or forties who had recovered from COVID-19. Material for sequencing was peripheral blood.

In nucleotides, the CDR3 is TGTGCCAGCAGCCCAAGGGACAGGGGGGGTGAAAAACTGTTTTTT. It encodes CASSPRDRGGEKLFF. The V gene is TRBV7-2, the J gene TRBJ1-4, with TRBD1 matching over 11 bases. Germline V CDR1 and CDR2: SGHTA, FQGNSA. The ends lost 5 bases at V and 7 bases at J; junction bases unmatched: 6. The length of the CDR3 is 15 residues.